The 23 T cell receptor beta chains below were found in one sample sequenced in a study of T cell repertoires in ileal Crohn's disease. Assay: immunoSEQ multiplex PCR; the TCRdb copy retains only in-frame clones and omits some. Of 15,000 to 20,000 clones in the sample, approximately 94% are singletons; the top ten hold less than 4%. Sequences were obtained from ileal tissue. These receptors were taken from an adult with Crohn's disease.

This clone has a single count. This CDR3 reads CSVEAFGWRGGSSDTQYF. The DNA of the CDR3 is TGCAGCGTTGAAGCCTTTGGGTGGCGGGGGGGCAGTTCAGATACGCAGTATTTT. The V call is TRBV29-1, the J call TRBJ2-3, with 9 positions matching TRBD2. Germline CDR1 and CDR2: SQVTM and ANQGSEA. The trim removed 1 base at V and 4 bases at J, leaving 15 bases unmatched. There are 18 residues in the CDR3.

This chain joins TRBV9 and TRBJ2-7, with TRBD1 matching over 10 bases. Germline CDR1 and CDR2: SGDLS and YYNGEE. With V trimmed by 4 bases and J by 3 bases, 10 bases remained unmatched. The length of the CDR3 is 16 residues. Here the CDR3 DNA reads TGTGCCAGCAGCCCGAGGAGCGGGACAGGGGACTACGAGCAGTACTTC. This gives the protein CASSPRSGTGDYEQYF.

This rearrangement joins TRBV5-6 to TRBJ1-2; D is possibly TRBD1 (5 bases). Deletions cut 3 bases from V and 6 bases from J, with 18 bases between. Looked up from germline, CDR1 is SGHDT and CDR2 is YYEEEE. The CDR3 length is 15 residues. CDR3 coding DNA: TGTGCCAGCAGCTATCCTACAGGTGGGGCTGATGGCTACACCTTC. Translation gives CASSYPTGGADGYTF.

This chain connects TRBV4-1 to TRBJ2-5; 12 nucleotides match TRBD2. The junction had 9 bases not matched to a gene; V was cut back by 5 bases and J by 5 bases. Germline CDR1 MGHRA, CDR2 YSYEKL. The CDR3 runs to 16 residues. CDR3 sequence: CASSSALAGGHETQYF. The CDR3 DNA is TGCGCCAGCAGCTCTGCCCTAGCGGGGGGGCACGAGACCCAGTACTTC.

The chain has TRBV20-1 and TRBJ2-1; possibly TRBD1 for D (5 bases). Germline V CDR1 and CDR2: DFQATT, SNEGSKA (reference sequence). The CDR3 extends over 11 amino acids. In DNA form, the CDR3 reads TGCAGGGTAGTGGGGCCGAATGAGCAGTTCTTC. It codes for CRVVGPNEQFF.

This clone was seen once. The gene calls are TRBV5-1 and TRBJ2-7; D is unclear. This CDR3 is 13 amino acids long. Germline V gives CDR1 SGHRS, CDR2 YFSETQ. V shed 1 base and J shed 0 bases, with 5 bases lying between them. The CDR3 sequence is CASSLPSSYEQYF. CDR3 DNA: TGCGCCAGCAGCTTGCCTAGCTCCTACGAGCAGTACTTC.

CDR3 nucleotide sequence: TGTGCCAGCAGCATGAACACCGGGGAGCTGTTTTTT. It specifies CASSMNTGELFF. The chain uses TRBV6-5 and TRBJ2-2, with no clear D. Per the germline V gene, CDR1 is MNHEY and CDR2 is SVGAGI. V dropped 6 bases and J dropped 1 base, with 3 bases sitting between them. This CDR3 spans 12 amino acids.

This chain joins TRBV27 and TRBJ2-1; 14 bases match TRBD2. CDR1 and CDR2 (germline): MNHEY, SMNVEV (reference sequence). CDR3 length: 20 residues. Trimming cost V 6 bases and J 8 bases; bases outside gene matches: 21. CDR3 region: CASSHATETSGGAVVYEQFF. The CDR3 DNA follows: TGTGCCAGCAGCCACGCTACTGAGACTAGCGGGGGGGCCGTAGTCTATGAGCAGTTCTTC.

This sequence joins TRBV9 and TRBJ2-7, with D possibly matching TRBD1 (5 bases). Germline CDR1 and CDR2: SGDLS and YYNGEE. This CDR3 comprises 14 residues. V was pared by 0 bases and J by 0 bases, with 7 bases between. CDR3 DNA: TGTGCCAGCAGCGTAGGACAGAGCTCCTACGAGCAGTACTTC. Its protein is CASSVGQSSYEQYF.

The chain joins TRBV2 to TRBJ1-2; 7 nucleotides agree with TRBD1. CDR3 length: 13 amino acids. J gave up 4 bases and V 8 bases, and 7 bases lay outside the gene matches. Germline V CDR1 and CDR2: SNHLY, FYNNEI. The CDR3 loop is CASQNRGGYGYTF. As DNA, the CDR3 is TGTGCCAGCCAGAACAGGGGCGGCTATGGCTACACCTTC.

V usage is TRBV19 and J usage is TRBJ1-2; possibly TRBD1 for D (5 bases). The CDR3 extends over 14 amino acids. Trimming took off 8 bases at V and 5 bases at J, with 18 bases between the two ends. Germline V gene data show CDR1 as LNHDA and CDR2 as SQIVND (reference sequence). The CDR3 sequence is CASYTSAGGYGYTF. For the CDR3, the DNA is TGTGCCAGTTACACTTCGGCGGGGGGATATGGCTACACCTTC.

The chain recombines TRBV30 with TRBJ1-1, with D possibly being TRBD1 (5 bases). The CDR3 has 14 amino acids. Trimming cost V 8 bases and J 5 bases, with 21 bases left between them. The germline gives CDR1 GTSNPN, CDR2 SVGIG (reference sequence). The CDR3 coding sequence is TGTGCCCTAGTAGGCAGGGAGGCAGGAACTGAAGCTTTCTTT. It encodes CALVGREAGTEAFF.

This clone is a singleton in its sample. The rearrangement uses TRBV13 and TRBJ2-7, with D unresolved. Per germline, CDR1 PRHDT and CDR2 FYEKMQ (reference sequence). The CDR3 is 14 amino acids. V was pared by 5 bases and J by 0 bases, with 11 bases between. CDR3: CASSIRLSSYEQYF. The CDR3 coding sequence is TGTGCCAGCAGCATTCGACTGAGCTCCTACGAGCAGTACTTC. Full variable domain (rest looked up from reference TRBV13 and TRBJ2-7): AAGVIQSPRHLIKEKRETATLKCYPIPRHDTVYWYQQGPGQDPQFLISFYEKMQSDKGSIPDRFSAQQFSDYHSELNMSSLELGDSALYFCASSIRLSSYEQYFGPGTRLTVT.

This rearrangement joins TRBV6-5 to TRBJ2-1, with D possibly TRBD1 on 6 matching bases. The CDR3 loop spans 16 amino acids. The V end lost 2 bases, the J end lost 4 bases, and 15 bases lay between the germline ends. CDR1 is MNHEY and CDR2 is SVGAGI in the germline V gene. The CDR3 loop reads CASSYRSGHTYNEQFF. CDR3 sequence (DNA): TGTGCCAGCAGTTACAGGTCGGGACACACATACAATGAGCAGTTCTTC.

The V and J genes are TRBV11-2 and TRBJ1-4; 7 nucleotides match TRBD1. The germline V gene has CDR1 SGHAT and CDR2 FQNNGV. The V segment lost 5 bases and the J segment 2 bases; nucleotides outside the gene matches: 5. The CDR3 consists of 15 residues. The CDR3: CASSLQGGTNEKLFF. The CDR3 DNA sequence: TGTGCCAGCAGCCTCCAGGGGGGTACTAATGAAAAACTGTTTTTT. The full variable domain, rest sourced from reference TRBV11-2 and TRBJ1-4, is EAGVAQSPRYKIIEKRQSVAFWCNPISGHATLYWYQQILGQGPKLLIQFQNNGVVDDSQLPKDRFSAERLKGVDSTLKIQPAKLEDSAVYLCASSLQGGTNEKLFFGSGTQLSVL.

The CDR3 nucleotides are TGCGCCAGCAGCTTGACAGGGGGCGGCTACACCTTC. Translating it yields CASSLTGGGYTF. The rearrangement uses TRBV5-1 and TRBJ1-2, with TRBD1 matching 9 bases. Germline V lookup: CDR1 SGHRS, CDR2 YFSETQ. This CDR3 is built from 12 residues. V was clipped by 1 base and J by 8 bases; unmatched bases: 0.

V and J are TRBV29-1 and TRBJ1-2; D possibly corresponds to TRBD1 (6 bases). Trimming cost V 8 bases and J 8 bases, with 15 bases left between them. Germline V gene lookup returns CDR1 SQVTM and CDR2 ANQGSEA. CDR3 length: 11 amino acids. The CDR3 DNA is TGCAGCACCGCCCGGGGGGGCGGCTACACCTTC. Translated: CSTARGGGYTF.

The chain couples TRBV19 to TRBJ2-3, with TRBD1 as a possible D gene (6 bases). The germline V and J ends were trimmed by 3 bases and 8 bases, with 9 bases remaining between them. There are 12 residues in the CDR3. Germline CDR1 reads LNHDA; CDR2 reads SQIVND (reference sequence). The CDR3 sequence: CASSMGATTQYF. The CDR3 DNA follows: TGTGCCAGTAGTATGGGGGCAACTACGCAGTATTTT.

The chain is built from TRBV4-1 and TRBJ1-2; TRBD1 might be the D (6 bases). Per germline, CDR1 MGHRA and CDR2 YSYEKL. The CDR3 length is 17 residues. Trimming pared 0 bases from V and 4 bases from J, leaving 18 bases between. Written as DNA, the CDR3 is TGCGCCAGCAGCCAAGATCATCAGCAGGGGACCTTCTATGGCTACACCTTC. Amino acid sequence: CASSQDHQQGTFYGYTF.

The chain links TRBV18 to TRBJ1-1; 10 bases match TRBD1. The CDR3 is 16 residues long. Germline CDR1 is KGHSH and CDR2 is LQKENI. The ends lost 3 bases at V and 1 base at J; junction bases unmatched: 5. CDR3 nucleotide sequence: TGTGCCAGCTCACCCTGGACAGGGGGGGGGAACACTGAAGCTTTCTTT. Translated: CASSPWTGGGNTEAFF.

This rearrangement joins TRBV9 to TRBJ1-2; D is uncertain. Germline CDR1 reads SGDLS; CDR2 reads YYNGEE. This CDR3 is 14 amino acids long. Trimming removed 0 bases from V and 2 bases from J, with 8 bases in between. DNA for the CDR3: TGTGCCAGCAGCGTAGTTGCGGGAAACTATGGCTACACCTTC. Translating it yields CASSVVAGNYGYTF.

This chain joins TRBV4-1 and TRBJ1-5; a possible D gene is TRBD1 (6 bases). Deletions cut 4 bases from V and 7 bases from J, with 11 bases between. The CDR3 has 13 amino acids. CDR1 MGHRA and CDR2 YSYEKL come from the germline V gene. The CDR3 here is CASSRPGDQPQHF. CDR3 nucleotides: TGCGCCAGCAGCCGCCCAGGGGACCAGCCCCAGCATTTT.

The chain couples TRBV5-1 to TRBJ1-1; D is unresolved. Germline V gives CDR1 SGHRS, CDR2 YFSETQ. This CDR3 is 17 amino acids long. V shed 2 bases and J shed 2 bases, with 19 bases lying between them. The CDR3 protein is CASSLSIGEELNTEAFF. The CDR3 DNA follows: TGCGCCAGCAGCTTATCAATCGGCGAGGAGCTTAACACTGAAGCTTTCTTT. The full variable domain, in which reference TRBV5-1 and TRBJ1-1 provide the parts outside the CDR3, is KAGVTQTPRYLIKTRGQQVTLSCSPISGHRSVSWYQQTPGQGLQFLFEYFSETQRNKGNFPGRFSGRQFSNSRSEMNVSTLELGDSALYLCASSLSIGEELNTEAFFGQGTRLTVV.